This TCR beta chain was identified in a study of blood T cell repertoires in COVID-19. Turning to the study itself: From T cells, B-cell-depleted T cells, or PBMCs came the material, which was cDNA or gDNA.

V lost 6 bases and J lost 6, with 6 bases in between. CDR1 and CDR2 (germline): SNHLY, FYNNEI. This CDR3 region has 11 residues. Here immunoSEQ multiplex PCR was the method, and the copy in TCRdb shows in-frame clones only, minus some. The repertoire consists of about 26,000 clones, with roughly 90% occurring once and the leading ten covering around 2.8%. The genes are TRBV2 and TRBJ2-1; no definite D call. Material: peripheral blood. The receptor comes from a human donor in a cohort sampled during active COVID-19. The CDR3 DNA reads TGTGCCAGCAGATGGCTCAATGAGCAGTTCTTC. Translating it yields CASRWLNEQFF.